The T cell receptor beta chain under discussion was sequenced for a study of OX40 agonist ivuxolimab in advanced cancers. V was trimmed by 2 bases and J by 0 bases, leaving 8 bases between them. The CDR3 is made up of 15 amino acids. CDR1 and CDR2 (germline): KGHSH, LQKENI. Clones were sequenced by immunoSEQ multiplex PCR, and TCRdb holds only the in-frame ones, with some missing. Among 75,000 or so clones listed, 70% to 90% were seen once. V is TRBV18 and J is TRBJ1-5; D uncertain. This clonotype originated in an adult with an advanced solid tumor such as melanoma, head and neck, liver or kidney cancer. Sequencing was performed on CD4+ or CD8+ T cells sorted from blood, taken in a trial of the OX40 agonist ivuxolimab. The CDR3 DNA is TGTGCCAGCTCACCAGGACGGAATAGCAATCAGCCCCAGCATTTT. Its protein product is CASSPGRNSNQPQHF.